A selection of T cell receptor beta chains follows, all from one sample in a study of T cell changes during pregnancy in multiple sclerosis. Libraries were prepared by immunoSEQ multiplex PCR; TCRdb keeps only in-frame clonotypes and omits some of them. The sample yields roughly 26,000 clones, approximately 92% seen once. The material was CD8+ T cells from peripheral blood mononuclear cells, obtained in the second trimester of pregnancy. The receptors stem from a female donor with multiple sclerosis, enrolled in a pregnancy study. CDR3s include the opening cysteine and the closing phenylalanine or tryptophan. A D gene is named only where the DNA matches it firmly. A clone size is listed for some rows: how often the clone was seen (once, few, many), or a class if it is expanded.

j_call clone_size v_call d_call cdr3_nt cdr3_aa
TRBJ2-3 NA TRBV5-6 TRBD1 TGTGCCAGCAGGCCTACAGGGGCAGATACGCAGTATTTT CASRPTGADTQYF
TRBJ2-3 NA TRBV7-9 NA TGTGCCAGCAGCTTAGCGCGGGACGGGACGCAGTATTTT CASSLARDGTQYF
TRBJ2-1 NA TRBV27 TRBD2 TGTGCCAGCCGGCGGGGGGGAGTTGGTGATGAGCAGTTCTTC CASRRGGVGDEQFF
TRBJ1-2 NA TRBV28 TRBD1 TGTGCCAGCAGGCCCGGGACAGGTGCTTCTGGCTACACCTTC CASRPGTGASGYTF
TRBJ2-1 NA TRBV9 TRBD2 TGTGCCAGCAGCGCCGGGACTAGCGTTCTGAATGAGCAGTTCTTC CASSAGTSVLNEQFF
TRBJ2-3 NA TRBV19 TRBD2 TGTGCCAGTAGTGGGTTGTTAGCGGGAGCCGATACAGATACGCAGTATTTT CASSGLLAGADTDTQYF
TRBJ1-4 NA TRBV28 NA TGTGCCAGCAGTGACGGGATGCCAGGAACTAATGAAAAACTGTTTTTT CASSDGMPGTNEKLFF
TRBJ2-3 once TRBV5-1 TRBD2 TGCGCCAGCAGCTTGAGGTATTTAGCGGGAGTGACAGATACGCAGTATTTT CASSLRYLAGVTDTQYF
TRBJ2-3 NA TRBV2 NA TGTGCCAGCAGTGATCTGGGGGGGCTAGCACCCGAGTCGCAGTATTTT CASSDLGGLAPESQYF
TRBJ2-5 NA TRBV7-2 NA TGTGCCAGCACCCGCCGGGAAGGTGAGACCCAGTACTTC CASTRREGETQYF
TRBJ1-2 NA TRBV13 NA TGTGCCAGCAGCCAAAGGGGGGGGATGGACTATGGCTACACCTTC CASSQRGGMDYGYTF
TRBJ2-4 NA TRBV6-6 NA TGTGCCAGCAGTTCACCGGGGACATTGAAAAACATTCAGTACTTC CASSSPGTLKNIQYF
TRBJ1-1 NA TRBV7-6 NA TGTGCCAGCAGCTTTGGTGGAGACACTGAAGCTTTCTTT CASSFGGDTEAFF
TRBJ1-5 NA TRBV28 NA TGTGCCAGCAGTCCCCCGGGACAGCCCCAGCATTTT CASSPPGQPQHF
TRBJ1-2 NA TRBV21-1 NA TGTGCCAGCAGCAAAGTGACGGGGGGTGGCTACACCTTC CASSKVTGGGYTF
TRBJ1-2 NA TRBV28 NA TGTGCCAGCAGTCCTCTTGAAGGGGATTACTATGGCTACACCTTC CASSPLEGDYYGYTF
TRBJ2-7 NA TRBV27 TRBD1 TGTGCCAGCAGTTTTGGGGCAGGGGGCGACGAGCAGTACTTC CASSFGAGGDEQYF
TRBJ1-1 NA TRBV19 TRBD1 TGTGCCAGTAGTCCGAGGACAGGGACGAACACTGAAGCTTTCTTT CASSPRTGTNTEAFF
TRBJ2-3 NA TRBV19 NA TGTGCCAGTAGTATAGGATATAGCGACAGCACAGATACGCAGTATTTT CASSIGYSDSTDTQYF
TRBJ2-7 NA TRBV15 TRBD2 TGTGCCACCAGCAGAGACCCTCTAGCGGGTCCTATTTCCTTATCCTACGAGCAGTACTTC CATSRDPLAGPISLSYEQYF
TRBJ2-1 NA TRBV4-2 TRBD1 TGTGCCAGCAGCCCAAAGGGAGACAGGGGAAATGAGCAGTTCTTC CASSPKGDRGNEQFF
TRBJ2-5 NA TRBV5-6 NA TGTGCCAGCAGCTCTCCCCCGGCCGGGGAGACCCAGTACTTC CASSSPPAGETQYF
TRBJ2-7 NA TRBV4-2 NA TGTGCCAGCAGCCCCCTCGCGGGAAAGTACGAGCAGTACTTC CASSPLAGKYEQYF
TRBJ2-3 NA TRBV21-1 NA TGTGCCAGCAGCAAAGTGGGGTTGACTAGCGGGAATCCAGATACGCAGTATTTT CASSKVGLTSGNPDTQYF
TRBJ1-4 NA TRBV27 NA TGTGCCAGCAGTTCGCGGCCATTTAATGAAAAACTGTTTTTT CASSSRPFNEKLFF
TRBJ2-7 NA TRBV28 TRBD2 TGTGCCAGCAGTTTCATAGGACTAGCCCCTCCTGCGACCCTCGAGCAGTACTTC CASSFIGLAPPATLEQYF
TRBJ2-2 NA TRBV6-1 TRBD1 TGTGCCAACCGACAGGGGGCCCTGTCCGGGGAGCTGTTTTTT CANRQGALSGELFF